Listed here are 14 T cell receptor beta chains from one sample, sequenced in a study of radiotherapy plus CTLA-4 blockade in lung cancer. TCRdb keeps only in-frame clones here, not all; method: immunoSEQ multiplex PCR. The table has roughly 120,000 clones, approximately 80% seen once; the top ten hold 3.3%. Source: peripheral blood, taken from a patient treated with radiotherapy plus ipilimumab. These receptors originate from a human donor with non-small cell lung cancer that progressed on radiotherapy plus ipilimumab. Some clones in this sample may be carry-over from other donors' samples.

The rearrangement joins TRBV5-4 to TRBJ1-6; the match to TRBD1 covers 8 bases. The CDR3 runs 13 residues. V trimming: 2 bases; J trimming: 10 bases; junction bases outside the gene matches: 2. CDR1 and CDR2 (germline): SGHNT, YYREEE (reference sequence). CDR3 DNA sequence: TGTGCCAGCAGCTTTCCAGGGGGCTCACCCCTCCACTTT. Its protein is CASSFPGGSPLHF.

This chain joins TRBV7-6 and TRBJ1-4; D perhaps matches TRBD1 (6 bases). The CDR3 is made up of 16 amino acids. The V end was cut by 0 bases, the J end by 5 bases, with 13 bases between. In germline, CDR1 is SGHVS, CDR2 FNYEAQ. The CDR3 nucleotides read TGTGCCAGCAGCTTAGCTGGGGGGCGGGCGAATGAAAAACTGTTTTTT. As protein: CASSLAGGRANEKLFF. Filled out from reference TRBV7-6 and TRBJ1-4, the complete variable domain reads GAGVSQSPRYKVTKRGQDVALRCDPISGHVSLYWYRQALGQGPEFLTYFNYEAQQDKSGLPNDRFSAERPEGSISTLTIQRTEQRDSAMYRCASSLAGGRANEKLFFGSGTQLSVL.

The rearrangement links TRBV7-3 to TRBJ1-1; D possibly corresponds to TRBD1 (5 bases). V was shortened by 5 bases and J by 5 bases, with 18 bases between the two germline ends. CDR1 and CDR2 (germline): SGHTA, FQGTGA. The CDR3 is 15 residues long. The CDR3 spells CASSPTGGEYTEAFF. CDR3 sequence (DNA): TGTGCCAGCAGCCCGACCGGAGGGGAGTATACTGAAGCTTTCTTT.

V usage is TRBV5-1 and J usage is TRBJ2-1; a possible D gene is TRBD2 (6 bases). The V gene lost 3 bases and the J gene lost 6 bases, with 10 bases spanning the gap. The CDR3 totals 13 residues. Germline V lookup: CDR1 SGHRS, CDR2 YFSETQ. CDR3 sequence (DNA): TGCGCCAGCAGCTCGGGACTCGGCAATGAGCAGTTCTTC. It yields the protein CASSSGLGNEQFF.

V is TRBV9 and J is TRBJ2-1; D might be TRBD1 or TRBD2, each matching 5 bases. Germline-derived CDR1 and CDR2 are SGDLS and YYNGEE. The CDR3 consists of 15 residues. Trimming took off 3 bases at V and 7 bases at J, with 17 bases between the two ends. CDR3 protein: CASSEEGSTVNEQFF. The CDR3 DNA is TGTGCCAGCAGCGAAGAGGGTTCGACAGTTAATGAGCAGTTCTTC.

The CDR3 loop reads CASSLGSGGYNEQFF. The CDR3 DNA reads as TGCGCCAGCAGCTTGGGTTCAGGGGGCTACAATGAGCAGTTCTTC. J is TRBJ2-1 and V is TRBV5-1, with 7 bases identical to TRBD1. The CDR3 runs to 15 residues. The V gene end was trimmed by 0 bases and the J gene end by 3 bases; junction bases not matched to a gene: 3. Germline lookup yields CDR1 SGHRS and CDR2 YFSETQ.

About this clone: At one boundary the junction diverges from the germline segment, which might be a read error. The chain carries TRBV4-3 and TRBJ2-3; no clear D gene. The CDR3 consists of 14 residues. CDR1 is LGHNA and CDR2 is YSLEER in the germline V gene. The CDR3: CASSQDRSRDTQYF. In DNA form, the CDR3 reads TGCGCCAGCAGCCAAGATCGTAGCAGAGATACGCAGTATTTT.

V gene TRBV25-1 combines with J gene TRBJ1-1; no clear D. V was cut by 4 bases and J by 1 base, with 7 bases left in between. CDR3 length: 13 amino acids. Per the germline V gene, CDR1 is MGHDK and CDR2 is SYGVNS. The CDR3, as DNA: TGTGCCAGCAGTGGGGAAGGGAACACTGAAGCTTTCTTT. This codes for CASSGEGNTEAFF.

This clone came up once. J is TRBJ2-3 and V is TRBV27; TRBD2 aligns across 9 bases. This CDR3 is built from 15 residues. V trimming: 2 bases; J trimming: 1 base; junction bases outside the gene matches: 1. Per germline, CDR1 MNHEY and CDR2 SMNVEV (reference sequence). CDR3 in DNA: TGTGCCAGCAGTTTAATAGCGGGGGGCACAGATACGCAGTATTTT. This encodes CASSLIAGGTDTQYF.

The chain is built from TRBV7-3 and TRBJ1-1, with D maybe TRBD1 (5 bases). The CDR3 loop spans 13 amino acids. V dropped 5 bases and J dropped 10 bases, with 17 bases sitting between them. Germline loops: CDR1 SGHTA, CDR2 FQGTGA. CDR3: CASSPGGTQGAFF. CDR3 DNA: TGTGCCAGCAGCCCGGGGGGGACCCAGGGAGCTTTCTTT. Complete variable domain (other parts from reference TRBV7-3 and TRBJ1-1): GAGVSQTPSNKVTEKGKYVELRCDPISGHTALYWYRQSLGQGPEFLIYFQGTGAADDSGLPNDRFFAVRPEGSVSTLKIQRTERGDSAVYLCASSPGGTQGAFFGQGTRLTVV.

The genes are TRBV7-9 and TRBJ1-6; D is possibly TRBD1 (5 bases). The ends were cut back, 4 bases at V and 8 bases at J, with 15 bases in the middle. Germline loops: CDR1 SEHNR, CDR2 FQNEAQ (reference sequence). The CDR3 contains 15 residues. In DNA form, the CDR3 reads TGTGCCAGCAGCTCAGAGCGGGACTTCTATTCACCCCTCCACTTT. Residues: CASSSERDFYSPLHF.

The chain combines TRBV7-6 with TRBJ1-1, with D hard to call. CDR3 length equals 14 residues. Germline CDR1 reads SGHVS; CDR2 reads FNYEAQ. Trimming took off 2 bases at V and 1 base at J, with 8 bases between the two ends. CDR3 protein: CASSLLSGNTEAFF. CDR3 bases: TGTGCCAGCAGCTTATTGTCCGGGAACACTGAAGCTTTCTTT.

This rearrangement joins TRBV5-6 to TRBJ2-7; D is uncertain. The CDR3 contains 12 residues. V gave up 3 bases and J gave up 3 bases, with 7 bases separating them. CDR1 and CDR2 from the germline V gene are SGHDT and YYEEEE. CDR3 sequence (DNA): TGTGCCAGCAGCTCCATATTCTACGAGCAGTACTTC. It encodes CASSSIFYEQYF.

The CDR3 loop reads CASSLGPGVDTQYF. The CDR3 DNA is TGTGCCAGCAGCTTGGGGCCAGGGGTCGATACGCAGTATTTT. This sequence joins TRBV5-5 and TRBJ2-3; D possibly corresponds to TRBD1 (6 bases). With 0 bases removed from V and 6 bases from J, the gap between germline ends came to 11 bases. The CDR3 has 14 amino acids. From germline, CDR1 is SGHKS and CDR2 YYEKEE (reference sequence).